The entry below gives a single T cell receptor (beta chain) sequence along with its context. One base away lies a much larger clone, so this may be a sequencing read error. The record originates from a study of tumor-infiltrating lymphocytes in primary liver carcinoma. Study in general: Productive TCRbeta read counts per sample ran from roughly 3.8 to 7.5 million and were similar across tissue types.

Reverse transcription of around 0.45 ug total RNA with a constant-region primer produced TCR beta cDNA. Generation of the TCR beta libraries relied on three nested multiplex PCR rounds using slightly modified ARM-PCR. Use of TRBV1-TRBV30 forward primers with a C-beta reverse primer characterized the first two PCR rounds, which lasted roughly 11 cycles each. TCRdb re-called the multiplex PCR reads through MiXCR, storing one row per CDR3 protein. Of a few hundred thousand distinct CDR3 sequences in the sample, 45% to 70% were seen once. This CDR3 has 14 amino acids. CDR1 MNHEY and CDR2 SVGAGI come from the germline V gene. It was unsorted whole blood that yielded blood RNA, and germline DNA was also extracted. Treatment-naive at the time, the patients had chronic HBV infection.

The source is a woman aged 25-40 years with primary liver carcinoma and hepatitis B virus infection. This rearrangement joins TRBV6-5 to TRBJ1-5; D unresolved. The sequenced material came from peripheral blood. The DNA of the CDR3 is TGTGCCAACAGTCCGGACGGAAACAATCAGCCCCAGCATTTT. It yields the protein CANSPDGNNQPQHF.